What follows are 25 T cell receptor beta chains derived from one specimen sequenced in a study of cytomegalovirus exposure and HLA in healthy donors. The primer mix had 60 Vbeta and 13 Jbeta primers. Produced via immunoSEQ multiplex PCR; TCRdb's table is partial and in-frame only. In the table there are some 190,000 clones, more than 75% of which are singletons. Sequencing was performed on PBMCs. Receptor source: a man younger than 45 in good health and CMV-seronegative.

This clone was detected only once. The chain joins TRBV5-6 to TRBJ1-1, with unresolved D. V lost 0 bases, J lost 5 bases, and 14 bases lay in between. The CDR3 contains 15 residues. CDR1 SGHDT and CDR2 YYEEEE come from the germline V gene. CDR3 sequence reads: CASSLESGMGTEAFF. In nucleotides, the CDR3 is TGTGCCAGCAGCTTGGAATCCGGGATGGGGACTGAAGCTTTCTTT.

This chain connects TRBV6-5 to TRBJ2-1, with 8 bases fitting TRBD1. Germline CDR1 MNHEY, CDR2 SVGAGI. The CDR3 is made up of 11 amino acids. The V and J ends lost 8 bases and 8 bases, in that order; junction bases with no gene match: 2. CDR3 protein: CASGQGYEQFF. In DNA form, the CDR3 reads TGTGCCAGCGGACAGGGCTATGAGCAGTTCTTC.

The chain is built from TRBV7-2 and TRBJ1-3; 12 bases line up with TRBD1. CDR1 SGHTA and CDR2 FQGNSA come from the germline V gene. The CDR3 covers 17 residues. V shed 1 base, J shed 3 bases, and the junction held 4 bases outside the gene matches. CDR3 protein: CASSLVGTGGSGNTIYF. The DNA for the CDR3 is TGTGCCAGCAGCTTAGTAGGGACAGGGGGCAGTGGAAACACCATATATTTT.

The rearrangement links TRBV6-6 to TRBJ1-1, with 7 bases aligning to TRBD1. V shed 6 bases, J shed 3 bases, and the junction held 13 bases outside the gene matches. This CDR3 spans 16 amino acids. Looked up from germline, CDR1 is MNHNY and CDR2 is SVGAGI (reference sequence). The CDR3 sequence is CASRRTDRREDTEAFF. In nucleotides, the CDR3 is TGTGCCAGCAGACGCACGGACAGGCGGGAGGACACTGAAGCTTTCTTT.

A word on this clone: The same CDR3 also results from other DNA sequences found in this sample. The rearrangement uses TRBV6-5 and TRBJ2-3, with D perhaps matching TRBD2 (6 bases). CDR3 length: 12 amino acids. CDR1 is MNHEY and CDR2 is SVGAGI in the germline V gene. Deletions cut 6 bases from V and 3 bases from J, with 7 bases between. The CDR3 loop is CASSRGTDTQYF. Written as DNA, the CDR3 is TGTGCCAGCAGCCGGGGGACAGATACGCAGTATTTT.

The genes are TRBV27 and TRBJ1-5; 8 bases are a match to TRBD1. The germline gives CDR1 MNHEY, CDR2 SMNVEV (reference sequence). After removal of 3 bases from V and 2 bases from J, the junction contained 3 bases not matched to a gene. CDR3 length: 15 residues. The CDR3 reads CASSFGQGGNQPQHF. CDR3 nucleotide sequence: TGTGCCAGCAGTTTTGGACAGGGTGGCAATCAGCCCCAGCATTTT.

This CDR3 reads CASSAWSAGYGYTF. CDR3 nucleotides: TGCGCCAGCAGTGCATGGTCGGCGGGGTATGGCTACACCTTC. V is TRBV5-1 and J is TRBJ1-2; D is uncertain. The CDR3 covers 14 residues. V lost 5 bases and J lost 5, with 16 bases in between. Germline V CDR1 and CDR2: SGHRS, YFSETQ.

A note on this clone: Different DNA sequences within this sample yield the same CDR3. V gene TRBV20-1 combines with J gene TRBJ1-2; D gene unclear. This CDR3 comprises 8 residues. The V end was cut by 5 bases, the J end by 8 bases, with 3 bases between. Germline-derived CDR1 and CDR2 are DFQATT and SNEGSKA (reference sequence). DNA for the CDR3: TGCAGTGCTTTAGGCTACACCTTC. This gives the protein CSALGYTF.

The V call is TRBV19, the J call TRBJ1-5; 8 bases match TRBD1. The CDR3 is 17 amino acids. The V segment lost 1 base and the J segment 0 bases; nucleotides outside the gene matches: 5. CDR1 LNHDA and CDR2 SQIVND come from the germline V gene (reference sequence). In DNA form, the CDR3 reads TGTGCCAGTAGTATAGGGACAGGGCCTAGTAGCAATCAGCCCCAGCATTTT. The encoded protein is CASSIGTGPSSNQPQHF.

The chain links TRBV7-8 to TRBJ2-3; no reliable D call. The CDR3 runs to 13 residues. Germline-derived CDR1 and CDR2 are SGHVS and FQNEAQ. The V and J ends lost 6 bases and 0 bases respectively, with 7 bases between them. The CDR3 is CASSGGSTDTQYF. The CDR3, as DNA: TGTGCCAGCAGTGGCGGTAGCACAGATACGCAGTATTTT.

The chain joins TRBV6-1 to TRBJ2-1; 10 bases map to TRBD2. CDR3 length: 15 amino acids. Germline-derived CDR1 and CDR2 are MNHNS and SASEGT. The trim removed 4 bases at V and 8 bases at J, leaving 8 bases unmatched. The CDR3 DNA is TGTGCCAGCAGTGTTCTAGCGGGAGATTCAGATGAGCAGTTCTTC. This gives the protein CASSVLAGDSDEQFF.

The chain combines TRBV19 with TRBJ1-5, with 7 bases lining up with TRBD1. This CDR3 is 21 amino acids long. The germline V gene encodes CDR1 LNHDA and CDR2 SQIVND (reference sequence). V dropped 3 bases and J dropped 0; count of bases not matched to a gene: 20. CDR3 in DNA: TGTGCCAGTAGTATTGTGACCCCCGGACAGGCGGATGGGTATAGCAATCAGCCCCAGCATTTT. Residues: CASSIVTPGQADGYSNQPQHF.

The V and J genes are TRBV27 and TRBJ1-2; no firm D call. The V and J ends lost 0 bases and 4 bases respectively, with 21 bases between them. CDR3 length: 18 amino acids. Looked up from germline, CDR1 is MNHEY and CDR2 is SMNVEV (reference sequence). CDR3 residues: CASSLSYTQAVVSYGYTF. The CDR3 DNA reads TGTGCCAGCAGTTTATCGTACACCCAGGCAGTGGTTAGCTATGGCTACACCTTC.

This rearrangement joins TRBV18 to TRBJ1-1; 7 bases are shared with TRBD1. This CDR3 contains 16 residues. V shed 1 base, J shed 1 base, and the junction held 6 bases outside the gene matches. The germline CDR1 and CDR2 sequences are KGHSH and LQKENI. The chain's CDR3 is CASSPQGAKANTEAFF. CDR3 nucleotide sequence: TGTGCCAGCTCACCACAGGGGGCGAAGGCGAACACTGAAGCTTTCTTT.

The chain recombines TRBV7-8 with TRBJ1-1, with 8 bases that match TRBD1. The CDR3 is 14 residues long. Germline lookup yields CDR1 SGHVS and CDR2 FQNEAQ. J was trimmed by 4 bases and V by 3 bases; bases with no gene match: 4. The CDR3: CASSFGTGGTEAFF. The DNA of the CDR3 is TGTGCCAGCAGCTTTGGCACAGGGGGCACTGAAGCTTTCTTT.

The chain has TRBV27 and TRBJ2-5, with a weak D call TRBD1 (5 bases). The length of the CDR3 is 13 residues. V lost 3 bases, J lost 4 bases, and 9 bases lay in between. Looked up from germline, CDR1 is MNHEY and CDR2 is SMNVEV (reference sequence). The CDR3 spells CASSFTGIETQYF. CDR3 nucleotide sequence: TGTGCCAGCAGTTTTACAGGCATAGAGACCCAGTACTTC.

The genes are TRBV28 and TRBJ1-2; D unclear. CDR1 and CDR2 from the germline V gene are MDHEN and SYDVKM. This CDR3 contains 13 residues. Between the trimmed V and J ends, which lost 3 bases and 4 bases, there was a span of 9 bases. The CDR3 protein is CASSFGQPYGYTF. The CDR3 DNA follows: TGTGCCAGCAGTTTTGGGCAGCCCTATGGCTACACCTTC.

The chain joins TRBV18 to TRBJ2-5; D might be TRBD1 (6 bases). The J call is doubtful: the DNA matches TRBJ2-7 better. Germline V gives CDR1 KGHSH, CDR2 LQKENI. This CDR3 region has 14 residues. CDR3 loop: CASSLQGYPYEQYF. CDR3 DNA: TGTGCCAGCTCACTCCAGGGGTATCCCTACGAGCAGTACTTC.

The V call is TRBV7-2, the J call TRBJ2-7, with D perhaps TRBD1 (6 bases). CDR1 is SGHTA, CDR2 FQGNSA, per germline. Between the trimmed V and J ends, which lost 5 bases and 4 bases, there was a span of 15 bases. The CDR3 is made up of 14 amino acids. DNA for the CDR3: TGTGCCAGCAGCCGACAGGTAAGGGTATACGAGCAGTACTTC. This sequence encodes CASSRQVRVYEQYF.

The chain carries TRBV15 and TRBJ1-2, with 7 bases matching TRBD1. V was clipped by 1 base and J by 7 bases; unmatched bases: 6. This CDR3 spans 14 amino acids. Germline V gene lookup returns CDR1 LNHNV and CDR2 YYDKDF (reference sequence). The DNA for the CDR3 is TGTGCCACCAGCAGAGGTCCAGGGGGGAGTGGCTACACCTTC. Its translation is CATSRGPGGSGYTF.

This chain joins TRBV11-1 and TRBJ1-3, with 9 nucleotides matching TRBD1. In germline, CDR1 is SGHAT, CDR2 FQDESV (reference sequence). Trimming took 5 bases from V and 4 from J; bases not matched to a gene: 6. The CDR3 runs to 15 residues. CDR3 coding DNA: TGTGCCAGCAGCGGTACAGGGGGCGAAGGAAACACCATATATTTT. Translation gives CASSGTGGEGNTIYF. Combining the CDR3 with reference TRBV11-1 and TRBJ1-3 gives the whole variable domain EAEVAQSPRYKITEKSQAVAFWCDPISGHATLYWYRQILGQGPELLVQFQDESVVDDSQLPKDRFSAERLKGVDSTLKIQPAELGDSAMYLCASSGTGGEGNTIYFGEGSWLTVV.

This clone was counted between two and nine times. The chain has TRBV28 and TRBJ1-1, with 9 bases aligning to TRBD1. V gave up 0 bases and J gave up 3 bases; unmatched junction bases: 2. This CDR3 is built from 15 residues. The germline V gene encodes CDR1 MDHEN and CDR2 SYDVKM. CDR3 sequence (DNA): TGTGCCAGCAGTTTATGGACAGGGGGATACACTGAAGCTTTCTTT. Its protein is CASSLWTGGYTEAFF.

The rearrangement joins TRBV11-2 to TRBJ2-5; D perhaps matches TRBD1 (6 bases). With 3 bases removed from V and 5 bases from J, the gap between germline ends came to 16 bases. There are 15 residues in the CDR3. Germline V gives CDR1 SGHAT, CDR2 FQNNGV. The CDR3 DNA sequence: TGTGCCAGCAGCTTCACACAGGGTTGGGGGGAGACCCAGTACTTC. Translated: CASSFTQGWGETQYF.

This chain joins TRBV7-8 and TRBJ1-4; D perhaps matches TRBD1 (6 bases). V dropped 1 base and J dropped 6 bases, with 9 bases sitting between them. The CDR3 totals 14 residues. The germline gives CDR1 SGHVS, CDR2 FQNEAQ. CDR3 nucleotide sequence: TGTGCCAGCAGCTTAGGCAGGGGTGATGAAAAACTGTTTTTT. This sequence encodes CASSLGRGDEKLFF.

The chain has TRBV28 and TRBJ1-2; tentatively, D is TRBD1 (6 bases). Per the germline V gene, CDR1 is MDHEN and CDR2 is SYDVKM. CDR3 length: 15 amino acids. V lost 4 bases and J lost 4, with 16 bases in between. CDR3 region: CASSSPPGTSYGYTF. CDR3 in DNA: TGTGCCAGCAGTTCACCCCCCGGGACAAGCTATGGCTACACCTTC.